This T cell receptor beta chain was sequenced during a study of blood T cells in healthy people across ages. Study-wide findings and caveats: Diversity was higher, and naive CD4+ cells more numerous, in long-lived donors than in aged donors. Unsorted PBMCs blocked a conclusive comparison of naive and antigen-experienced cells. Diversity of TCR beta per million T cells declined in a roughly linear way with age.

Every donor gave roughly 9.6 milliliters of peripheral blood. A second PCR, run for roughly 7 to 11 cycles, used a sample-barcoded 5' primer plus a J-beta primer mix. TCRdb ran MiXCR on the 5' RACE reads and lists one entry per CDR3 protein. This table holds roughly 1.4 million distinct CDR3 sequences, approximately 60% found once. This clonotype has just a few counts. Its antigen is not known. The V and J ends lost 10 bases and 2 bases, in that order; junction bases with no gene match: 22. The germline gives CDR1 SEHNR, CDR2 FQNEAQ (reference sequence). This CDR3 is built from 20 residues. The sample was blood. The receptor comes from a man aged 18 to 29 in good health. This chain connects TRBV7-9 to TRBJ2-5, with 13 bases fitting TRBD2. In nucleotides, the CDR3 is TGTGCCATCGGGGTCTTTACGGTGACTAGCGGGAGGCCGCGGCAAGAGACCCAGTACTTC. Translation gives CAIGVFTVTSGRPRQETQYF.